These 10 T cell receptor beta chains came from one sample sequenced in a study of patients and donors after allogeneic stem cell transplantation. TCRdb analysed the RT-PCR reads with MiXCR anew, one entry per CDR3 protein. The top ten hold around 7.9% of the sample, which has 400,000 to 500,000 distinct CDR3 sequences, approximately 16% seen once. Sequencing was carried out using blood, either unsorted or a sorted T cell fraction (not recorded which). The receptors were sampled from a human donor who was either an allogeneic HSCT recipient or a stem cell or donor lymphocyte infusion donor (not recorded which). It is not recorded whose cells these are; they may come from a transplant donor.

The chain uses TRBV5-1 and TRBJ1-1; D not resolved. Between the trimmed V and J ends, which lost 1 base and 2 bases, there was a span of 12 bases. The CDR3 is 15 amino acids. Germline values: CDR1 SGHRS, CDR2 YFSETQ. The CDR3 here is CASSLFGRDNTEAFF. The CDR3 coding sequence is TGCGCCAGCAGCTTGTTTGGCAGAGATAACACTGAAGCTTTCTTT. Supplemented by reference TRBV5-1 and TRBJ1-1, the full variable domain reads KAGVTQTPRYLIKTRGQQVTLSCSPISGHRSVSWYQQTPGQGLQFLFEYFSETQRNKGNFPGRFSGRQFSNSRSEMNVSTLELGDSALYLCASSLFGRDNTEAFFGQGTRLTVV.

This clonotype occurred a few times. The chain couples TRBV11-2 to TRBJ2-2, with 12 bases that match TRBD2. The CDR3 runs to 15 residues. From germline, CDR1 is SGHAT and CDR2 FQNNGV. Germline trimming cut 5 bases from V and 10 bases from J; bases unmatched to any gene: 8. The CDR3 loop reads CASSMGTSGPMELFF. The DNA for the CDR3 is TGTGCCAGCAGCATGGGGACTAGCGGGCCTATGGAGCTGTTTTTT.

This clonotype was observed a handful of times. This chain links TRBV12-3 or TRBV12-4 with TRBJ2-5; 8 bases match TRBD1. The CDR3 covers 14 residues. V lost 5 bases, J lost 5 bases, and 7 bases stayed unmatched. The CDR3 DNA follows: TGTGCCAGCAGTCGGGGACAGGTGGGGGAGACCCAGTACTTC. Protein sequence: CASSRGQVGETQYF.

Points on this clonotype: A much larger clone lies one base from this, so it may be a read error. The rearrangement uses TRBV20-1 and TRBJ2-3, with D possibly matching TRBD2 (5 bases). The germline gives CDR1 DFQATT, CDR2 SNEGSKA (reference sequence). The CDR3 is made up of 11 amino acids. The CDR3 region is CSARGGDTEYF. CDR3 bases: TGCAGTGCTAGAGGGGGAGATACGGAGTATTTT.

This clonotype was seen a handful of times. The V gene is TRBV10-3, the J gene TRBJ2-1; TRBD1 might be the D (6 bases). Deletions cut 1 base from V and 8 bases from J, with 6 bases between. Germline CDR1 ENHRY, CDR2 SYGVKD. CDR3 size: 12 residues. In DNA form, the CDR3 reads TGTGCCATCAGTGAGTACAGGGATGAGCAGTTCTTC. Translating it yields CAISEYRDEQFF.

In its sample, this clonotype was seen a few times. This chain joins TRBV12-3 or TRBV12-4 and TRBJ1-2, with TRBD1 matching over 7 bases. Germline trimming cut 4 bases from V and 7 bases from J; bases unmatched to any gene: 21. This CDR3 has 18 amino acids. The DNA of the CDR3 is TGTGCCAGCAGTTACATGACGTGGCCACAGGGGCTGCAGGCTGGCTACACCTTC. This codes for CASSYMTWPQGLQAGYTF.

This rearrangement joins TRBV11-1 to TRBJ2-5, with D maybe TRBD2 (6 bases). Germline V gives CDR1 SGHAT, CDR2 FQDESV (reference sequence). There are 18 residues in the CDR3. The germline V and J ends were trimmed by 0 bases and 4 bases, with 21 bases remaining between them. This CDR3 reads CASSLAPSSGPTGETQYF. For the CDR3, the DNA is TGTGCCAGCAGCTTAGCGCCGAGTAGCGGCCCAACCGGAGAGACCCAGTACTTC.

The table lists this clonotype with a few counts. The CDR3 DNA reads as TGTGCCATCAGTGAGTCGAGGCAGGGGGCGCCTGGGGCCAACGTCCTGACTTTC. This gives the protein CAISESRQGAPGANVLTF. The rearrangement links TRBV10-3 to TRBJ2-6; 8 positions match TRBD1. V lost 0 bases to trimming and J lost 2 bases; unmatched junction nucleotides: 6. The germline V gene encodes CDR1 ENHRY and CDR2 SYGVKD. This CDR3 spans 18 amino acids.

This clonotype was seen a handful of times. As DNA, the CDR3 is TGCAGCGTTCATAGGCCTCAAACCGGACTACTGAGCCGACCAGAGACCCAGTACTTC. Translating gives CSVHRPQTGLLSRPETQYF. This chain connects TRBV29-1 to TRBJ2-5, with a possible D match to TRBD2 (6 bases). This CDR3 has 19 amino acids. Trimming took off 5 bases at V and 4 bases at J, with 32 bases between the two ends. Looked up from germline, CDR1 is SQVTM and CDR2 is ANQGSEA.

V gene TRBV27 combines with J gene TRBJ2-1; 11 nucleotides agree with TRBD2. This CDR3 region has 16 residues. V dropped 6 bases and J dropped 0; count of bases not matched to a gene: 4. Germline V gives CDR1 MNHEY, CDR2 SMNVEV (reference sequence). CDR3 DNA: TGTGCCAGCAGGGAGGGGACTAGCGGCTCCTACAATGAGCAGTTCTTC. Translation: CASREGTSGSYNEQFF.